The 5 T cell receptor beta chains below were found in one sample sequenced in a study of vaccination and CD4 T cells after COVID-19. Their antigens are not known. Sequencing of DNA taken from cultured CD4+ T cells relied on the Oncomine TCR Beta short-read assay. TCRdb used MiXCR to reprocess the PCR reads, holding one entry per CDR3 protein. The sample lists about 15,000 distinct CDR3 sequences, less than 70% occurring once. The treatment denotes: roughly 11-day PBMC culture with coronavirus spike peptide pools or control peptides (ViraFEST assay). Sequenced material: CD4+ T cells from blood, cultured in vitro, taken before SARS-CoV-2 vaccination. These TCRs come from a human donor who had recovered from COVID-19.

The chain is built from TRBV20-1 and TRBJ2-3; TRBD2 matches at 8 bases. Germline loops: CDR1 DFQATT, CDR2 SNEGSKA (reference sequence). This CDR3 spans 13 amino acids. V shed 3 bases, J shed 5 bases, and the junction held 4 bases outside the gene matches. This CDR3 is CSASGGAGDTQYF. In DNA, the CDR3 is TGCAGTGCTAGCGGGGGGGCCGGAGATACGCAGTATTTT.

The V gene is TRBV11-2, the J gene TRBJ1-1, with no clear D. The length of the CDR3 is 12 residues. With 3 bases removed from V and 4 bases from J, the gap between germline ends came to 6 bases. Germline V gives CDR1 SGHAT, CDR2 FQNNGV. DNA of the CDR3: TGTGCCAGCAGCTTGTGGGGCACTGAAGCTTTCTTT. This encodes CASSLWGTEAFF.

The V gene is TRBV30, the J gene TRBJ2-5, with 9 bases that match TRBD2. The CDR3 extends over 15 amino acids. V was clipped by 2 bases and J by 1 base; unmatched bases: 5. CDR1 is GTSNPN, CDR2 SVGIG, per germline (reference sequence). In DNA form, the CDR3 reads TGTGCCTGGAGTAGTAGCGGGGGAGCCCAAGAGACCCAGTACTTC. It is translated as CAWSSSGGAQETQYF. Using reference TRBV30 and TRBJ2-5 for the parts outside the CDR3, the full variable domain is SQTIHQWPATLVQPVGSPLSLECTVEGTSNPNLYWYRQAAGRGLQLLFYSVGIGQISSEVPQNLSASRPQDRQFILSSKKLLLSDSGFYLCAWSSSGGAQETQYFGPGTRLLVL.

The gene calls are TRBV2 and TRBJ2-5, with D unclear. In germline, CDR1 is SNHLY, CDR2 FYNNEI. CDR3 length: 13 residues. V lost 7 bases and J lost 2, with 11 bases in between. In nucleotides, the CDR3 is TGTGCCAGCAACACATGGCAGCAAGAGACCCAGTACTTC. Translating it yields CASNTWQQETQYF.

This clonotype was found a few times. V gene TRBV11-2 combines with J gene TRBJ1-1; no clear D. V lost 1 base and J 1 base, leaving 13 bases between the germline ends. Germline V gene sequence: CDR1 SGHAT, CDR2 FQNNGV. This CDR3 has 16 residues. The CDR3 spells CASSLVTGRANTEAFF. CDR3 nucleotides: TGTGCCAGCAGCTTAGTAACGGGAAGGGCGAACACTGAAGCTTTCTTT.